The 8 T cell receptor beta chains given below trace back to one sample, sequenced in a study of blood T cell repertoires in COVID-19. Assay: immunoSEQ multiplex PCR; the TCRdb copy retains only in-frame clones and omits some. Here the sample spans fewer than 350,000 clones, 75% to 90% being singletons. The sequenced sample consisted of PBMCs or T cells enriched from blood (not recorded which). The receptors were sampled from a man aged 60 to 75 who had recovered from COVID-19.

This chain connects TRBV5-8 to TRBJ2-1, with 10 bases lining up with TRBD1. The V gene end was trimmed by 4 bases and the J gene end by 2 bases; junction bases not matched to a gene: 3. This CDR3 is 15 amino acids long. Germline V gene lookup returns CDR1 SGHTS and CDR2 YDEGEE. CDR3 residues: CASSLGQGAYNEQFF. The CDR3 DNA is TGTGCCAGCAGCCTAGGACAGGGGGCCTACAATGAGCAGTTCTTC.

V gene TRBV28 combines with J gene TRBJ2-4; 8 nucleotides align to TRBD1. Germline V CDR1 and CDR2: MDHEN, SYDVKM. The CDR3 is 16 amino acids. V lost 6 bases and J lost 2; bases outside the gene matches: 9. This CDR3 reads CASRTQGGGSKNIQYF. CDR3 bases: TGTGCCAGCAGGACACAGGGGGGTGGCTCCAAAAACATTCAGTACTTC.

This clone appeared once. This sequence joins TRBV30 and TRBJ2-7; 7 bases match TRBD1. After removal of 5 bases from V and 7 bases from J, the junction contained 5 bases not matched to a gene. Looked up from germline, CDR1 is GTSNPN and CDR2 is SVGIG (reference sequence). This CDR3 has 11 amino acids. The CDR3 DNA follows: TGTGCCTGGCAACAGGGGCAGGAGCAGTACTTC. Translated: CAWQQGQEQYF.

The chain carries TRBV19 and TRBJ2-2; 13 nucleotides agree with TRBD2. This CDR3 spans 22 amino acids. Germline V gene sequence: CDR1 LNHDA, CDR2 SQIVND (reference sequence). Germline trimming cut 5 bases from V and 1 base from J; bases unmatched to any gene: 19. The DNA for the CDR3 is TGTGCCAGTAGTTACCGGGGCGTCCTACTAGCGGGAGGGACACTGAACACCGGGGAGCTGTTTTTT. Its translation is CASSYRGVLLAGGTLNTGELFF.

The CDR3 sequence is CASSELFGTGLGNQPQHF. Written as DNA, the CDR3 is TGTGCCAGCAGTGAACTTTTTGGGACAGGGTTGGGAAATCAGCCCCAGCATTTT. V and J are TRBV2 and TRBJ1-5; 9 bases agree with TRBD1. V shed 2 bases and J 4 bases; nucleotides not matched to a gene: 12. The length of the CDR3 is 18 residues. The germline V gene has CDR1 SNHLY and CDR2 FYNNEI.

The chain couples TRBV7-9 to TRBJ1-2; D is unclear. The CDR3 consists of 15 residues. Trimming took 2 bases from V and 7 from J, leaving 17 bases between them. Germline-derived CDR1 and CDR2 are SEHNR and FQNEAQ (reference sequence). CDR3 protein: CASSLSDSQVRGYTF. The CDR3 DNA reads TGTGCCAGCAGCTTATCGGATTCCCAGGTCCGTGGCTACACCTTC.

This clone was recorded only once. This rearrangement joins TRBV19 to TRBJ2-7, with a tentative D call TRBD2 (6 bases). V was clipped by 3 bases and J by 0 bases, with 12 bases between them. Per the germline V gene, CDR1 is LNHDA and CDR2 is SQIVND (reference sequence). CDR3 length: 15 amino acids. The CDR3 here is CASSIGGRYSYEQYF. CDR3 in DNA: TGTGCCAGTAGTATCGGGGGACGCTACTCCTACGAGCAGTACTTC.

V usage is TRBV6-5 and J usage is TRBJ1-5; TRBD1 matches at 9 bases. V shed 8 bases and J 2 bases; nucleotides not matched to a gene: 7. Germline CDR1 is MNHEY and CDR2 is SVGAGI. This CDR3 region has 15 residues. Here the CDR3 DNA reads TGTGCCAGCCTACGCGGGACAGGGCGCAATCAGCCCCAGCATTTT. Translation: CASLRGTGRNQPQHF.